This T cell receptor beta chain comes out of a study of CD8 T cells in Susac syndrome. The V and J ends lost 1 base and 4 bases, in that order; junction bases with no gene match: 4. Germline-derived CDR1 and CDR2 are SEHNR and FQNEAQ (reference sequence). The CDR3 covers 14 residues. Random-hexamer reverse transcription was applied to roughly 0.5 to 1 ug RNA. One entry per CDR3 protein, called by TCRdb with MiXCR from the immunoSEQ multiplex PCR reads. The sample has under 85,000 distinct CDR3 sequences, 90% to 95% seen once. The chain is built from TRBV7-9 and TRBJ2-7, with 7 bases identical to TRBD1. Sequenced input: CD8+ T cells from PBMCs. This sequence originates from a human donor with Susac syndrome. CDR3 sequence reads: CASSLGQGYYEQYF. CDR3 coding DNA: TGTGCCAGCAGCTTAGGACAGGGATATTACGAGCAGTACTTC.